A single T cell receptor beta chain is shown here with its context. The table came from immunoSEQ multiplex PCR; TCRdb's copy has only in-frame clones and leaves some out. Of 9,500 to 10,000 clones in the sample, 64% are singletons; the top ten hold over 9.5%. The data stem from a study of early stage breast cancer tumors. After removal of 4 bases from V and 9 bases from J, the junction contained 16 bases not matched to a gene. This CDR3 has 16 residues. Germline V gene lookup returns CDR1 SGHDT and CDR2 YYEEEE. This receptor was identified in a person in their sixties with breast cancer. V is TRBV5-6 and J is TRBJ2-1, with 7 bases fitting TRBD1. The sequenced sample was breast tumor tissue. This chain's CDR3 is CASSLLRDRGHSEQFF. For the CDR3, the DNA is TGTGCCAGCAGCCTACTCCGGGACAGAGGGCACAGTGAGCAGTTCTTC.